This T cell receptor (beta chain) was sequenced in a study of blood T cell repertoires in COVID-19. Study context: Donors in the United States, Italy and Spain gave samples during acute or convalescent COVID-19. T cells, B-cell-depleted T cells, or PBMCs provided the cDNA or gDNA that served as material.

V gave up 3 bases and J gave up 3 bases; unmatched junction bases: 2. CDR1 and CDR2 (germline): SGHTA, FQGNSA. The CDR3 length is 14 residues. Under the authors' procedure: For nucleated cells, counts were estimated from reference gene primer amplification. The protocol was immunoSEQ multiplex PCR, while the TCRdb copy is restricted to in-frame clones and leaves out a portion. For V, J and clone size, that table is used; D and trimming come from the DNA. The table records around 340,000 clones, around 85% of them present only once. Participants were aged 18 to 89 years, lived in under 30 US areas, and enrolled virtually.

The chain combines TRBV7-2 with TRBJ1-5, with 7 bases lining up with TRBD1. Sequencing used PBMCs or T cells enriched from blood (not recorded which). The TCR comes from a middle-aged woman with acute COVID-19. The CDR3 sequence: CASSLTGNNQPQHF. CDR3 in DNA: TGTGCCAGCAGCTTGACAGGGAACAATCAGCCCCAGCATTTT.